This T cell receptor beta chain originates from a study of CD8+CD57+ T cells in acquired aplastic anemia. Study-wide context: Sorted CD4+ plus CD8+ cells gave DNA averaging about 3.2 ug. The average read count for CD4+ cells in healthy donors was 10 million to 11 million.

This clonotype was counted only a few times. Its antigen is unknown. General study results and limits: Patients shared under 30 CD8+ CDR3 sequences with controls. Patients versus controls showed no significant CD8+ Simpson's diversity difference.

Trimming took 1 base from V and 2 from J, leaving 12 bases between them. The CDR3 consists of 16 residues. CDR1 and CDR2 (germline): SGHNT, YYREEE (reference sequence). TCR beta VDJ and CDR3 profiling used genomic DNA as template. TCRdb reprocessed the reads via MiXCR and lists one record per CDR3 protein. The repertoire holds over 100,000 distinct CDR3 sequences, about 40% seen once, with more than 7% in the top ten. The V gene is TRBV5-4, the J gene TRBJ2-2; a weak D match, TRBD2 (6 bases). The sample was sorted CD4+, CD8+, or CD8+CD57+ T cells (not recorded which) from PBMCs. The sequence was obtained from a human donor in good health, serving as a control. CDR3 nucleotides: TGTGCCAGCAGCTTGTATACGGGAGTCAACACCGGGGAGCTGTTTTTT. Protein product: CASSLYTGVNTGELFF.